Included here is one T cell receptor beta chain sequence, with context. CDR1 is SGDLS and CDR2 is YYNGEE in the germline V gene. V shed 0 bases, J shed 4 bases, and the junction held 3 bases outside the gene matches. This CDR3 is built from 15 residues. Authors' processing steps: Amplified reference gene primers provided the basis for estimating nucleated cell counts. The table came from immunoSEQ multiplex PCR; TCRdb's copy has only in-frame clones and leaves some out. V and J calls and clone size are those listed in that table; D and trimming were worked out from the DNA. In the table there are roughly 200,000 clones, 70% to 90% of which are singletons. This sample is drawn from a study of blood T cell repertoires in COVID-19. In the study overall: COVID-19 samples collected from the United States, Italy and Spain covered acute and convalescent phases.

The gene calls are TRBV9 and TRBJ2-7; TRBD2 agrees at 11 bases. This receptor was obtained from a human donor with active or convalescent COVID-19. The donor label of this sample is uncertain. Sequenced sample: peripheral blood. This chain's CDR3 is CASSVEASGRYEQYF. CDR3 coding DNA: TGTGCCAGCAGCGTAGAAGCTAGCGGGAGGTACGAGCAGTACTTC.